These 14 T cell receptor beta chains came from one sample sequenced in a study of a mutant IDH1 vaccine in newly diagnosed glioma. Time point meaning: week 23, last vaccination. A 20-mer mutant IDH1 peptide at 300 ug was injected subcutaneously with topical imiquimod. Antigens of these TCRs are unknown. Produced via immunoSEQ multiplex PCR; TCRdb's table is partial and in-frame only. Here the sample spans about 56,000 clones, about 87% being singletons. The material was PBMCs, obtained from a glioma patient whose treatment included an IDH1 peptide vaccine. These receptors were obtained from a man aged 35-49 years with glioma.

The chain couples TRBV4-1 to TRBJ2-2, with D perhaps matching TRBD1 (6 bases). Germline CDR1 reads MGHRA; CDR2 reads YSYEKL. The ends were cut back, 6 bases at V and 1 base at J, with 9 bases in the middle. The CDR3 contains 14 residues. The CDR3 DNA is TGCGCCAGCAGTCGGACAGTGAACACCGGGGAGCTGTTTTTT. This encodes CASSRTVNTGELFF.

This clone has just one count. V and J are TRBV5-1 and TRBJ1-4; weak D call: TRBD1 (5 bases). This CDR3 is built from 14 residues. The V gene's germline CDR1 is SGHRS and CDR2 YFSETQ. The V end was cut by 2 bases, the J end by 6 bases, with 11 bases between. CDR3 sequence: CASSLAGGDEKLFF. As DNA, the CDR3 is TGCGCCAGCAGCTTAGCGGGAGGGGATGAAAAACTGTTTTTT. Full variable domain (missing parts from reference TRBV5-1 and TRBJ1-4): KAGVTQTPRYLIKTRGQQVTLSCSPISGHRSVSWYQQTPGQGLQFLFEYFSETQRNKGNFPGRFSGRQFSNSRSEMNVSTLELGDSALYLCASSLAGGDEKLFFGSGTQLSVL.

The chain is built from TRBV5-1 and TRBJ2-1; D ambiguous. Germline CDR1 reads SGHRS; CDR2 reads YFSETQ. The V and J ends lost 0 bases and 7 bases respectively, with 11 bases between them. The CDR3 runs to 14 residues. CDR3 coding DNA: TGCGCCAGCAGCTTGGGCCCGGAACAAAATGAGCAGTTCTTC. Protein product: CASSLGPEQNEQFF. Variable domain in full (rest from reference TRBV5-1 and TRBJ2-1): KAGVTQTPRYLIKTRGQQVTLSCSPISGHRSVSWYQQTPGQGLQFLFEYFSETQRNKGNFPGRFSGRQFSNSRSEMNVSTLELGDSALYLCASSLGPEQNEQFFGPGTRLTVL.

The CDR3 is CASSVYGGTDTQYF. The CDR3 coding sequence is TGTGCCAGCAGTGTCTACGGAGGCACAGATACGCAGTATTTT. The chain has TRBV27 and TRBJ2-3; no clear D. V was trimmed by 5 bases and J by 1 base, leaving 10 bases between them. This CDR3 is 14 amino acids long. The V gene's germline CDR1 is MNHEY and CDR2 SMNVEV (reference sequence).

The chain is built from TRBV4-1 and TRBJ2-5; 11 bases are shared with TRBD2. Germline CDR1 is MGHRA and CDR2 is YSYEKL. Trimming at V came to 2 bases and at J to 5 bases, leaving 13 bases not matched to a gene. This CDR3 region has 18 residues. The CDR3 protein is CASSQLGTGTSGGETQYF. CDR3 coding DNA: TGCGCCAGCAGCCAACTAGGAACCGGGACTAGCGGCGGGGAGACCCAGTACTTC.

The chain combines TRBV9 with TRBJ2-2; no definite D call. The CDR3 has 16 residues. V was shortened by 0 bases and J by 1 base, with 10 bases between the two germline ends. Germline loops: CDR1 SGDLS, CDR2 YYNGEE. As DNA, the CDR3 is TGTGCCAGCAGCGTAGTGCCGACCTTGAACACCGGGGAGCTGTTTTTT. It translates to CASSVVPTLNTGELFF. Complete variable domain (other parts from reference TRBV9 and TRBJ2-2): DSGVTQTPKHLITATGQRVTLRCSPRSGDLSVYWYQQSLDQGLQFLIQYYNGEERAKGNILERFSAQQFPDLHSELNLSSLELGDSALYFCASSVVPTLNTGELFFGEGSRLTVL.

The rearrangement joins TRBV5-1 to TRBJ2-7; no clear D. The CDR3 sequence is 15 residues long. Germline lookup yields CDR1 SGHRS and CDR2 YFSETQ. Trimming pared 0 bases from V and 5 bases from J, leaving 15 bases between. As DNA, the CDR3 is TGCGCCAGCAGCTTGGCTGCAGGTAGGTTCCACGAGCAGTACTTC. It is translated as CASSLAAGRFHEQYF.

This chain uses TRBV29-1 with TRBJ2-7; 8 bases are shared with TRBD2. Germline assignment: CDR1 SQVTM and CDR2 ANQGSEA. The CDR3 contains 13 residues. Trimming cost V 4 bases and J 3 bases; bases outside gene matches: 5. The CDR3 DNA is TGCAGCGTTGTGGGGGGGACTAGCTACGAGCAGTACTTC. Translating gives CSVVGGTSYEQYF.

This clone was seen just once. CDR3 coding DNA: TGTGCCAGCAGCAACCCCGGCTATGGCTACACCTTC. Translation: CASSNPGYGYTF. The V gene is TRBV7-9, the J gene TRBJ1-2; no clear D gene. The CDR3 has 12 residues. The V gene lost 5 bases and the J gene lost 4 bases, with 8 bases spanning the gap. Germline loops: CDR1 SEHNR, CDR2 FQNEAQ (reference sequence).

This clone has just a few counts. The DNA of the CDR3 is TGCAGCGTTTCTTCCGGGACTAGCGGGAGTTGGGCAGATACGCAGTATTTT. Its protein is CSVSSGTSGSWADTQYF. V is TRBV29-1 and J is TRBJ2-3; 14 bases agree with TRBD2. The germline CDR1 and CDR2 sequences are SQVTM and ANQGSEA. The ends lost 5 bases at V and 4 bases at J; junction bases unmatched: 11. The CDR3 is 17 amino acids.

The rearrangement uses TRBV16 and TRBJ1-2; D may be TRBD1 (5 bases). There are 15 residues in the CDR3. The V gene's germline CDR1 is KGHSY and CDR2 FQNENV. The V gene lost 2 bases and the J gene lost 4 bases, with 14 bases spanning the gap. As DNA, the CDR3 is TGTGCCAGCAGCCAACGGAGAGGGGAGGGCTATGGCTACACCTTC. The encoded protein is CASSQRRGEGYGYTF.

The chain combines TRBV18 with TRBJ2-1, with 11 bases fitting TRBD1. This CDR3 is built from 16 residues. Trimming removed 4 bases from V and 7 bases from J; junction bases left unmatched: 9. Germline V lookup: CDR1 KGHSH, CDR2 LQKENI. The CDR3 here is CASSRWGTGGENEQFF. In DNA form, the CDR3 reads TGTGCCAGCTCACGGTGGGGGACAGGGGGAGAGAATGAGCAGTTCTTC.

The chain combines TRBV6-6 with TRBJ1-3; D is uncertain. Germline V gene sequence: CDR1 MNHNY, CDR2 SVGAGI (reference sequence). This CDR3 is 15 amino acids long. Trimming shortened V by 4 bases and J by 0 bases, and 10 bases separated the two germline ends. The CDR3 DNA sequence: TGTGCCAGCAGTTGGGAGTTCCTCTCTGGAAACACCATATATTTT. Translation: CASSWEFLSGNTIYF.

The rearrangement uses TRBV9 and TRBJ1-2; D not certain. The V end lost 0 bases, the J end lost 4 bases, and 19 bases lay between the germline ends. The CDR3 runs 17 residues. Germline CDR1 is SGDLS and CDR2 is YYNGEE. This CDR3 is CASSVGVSSLGGYGYTF. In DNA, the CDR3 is TGTGCCAGCAGCGTAGGGGTCAGTTCGTTGGGTGGCTATGGCTACACCTTC.